This T cell receptor beta chain was identified during a study of cytomegalovirus exposure and HLA in healthy donors. Notes on the study in general: An analysis was carried out at a later point. It showed that HLA-associated TCR beta chains were more clonally expanded than equally common non-associated chains.

V was pared by 4 bases and J by 4 bases, with 21 bases between. The CDR3 has 17 residues. From germline, CDR1 is SGDLS and CDR2 YYNGEE. This clone has only one observation. What it binds is not known. The study ran its PCR with 60 Vbeta and 13 Jbeta primers. Authors' data handling: Unique TCR beta chains numbered around 80 million in a later analysis, with roughly 9.9 million shared. TCRdb keeps only in-frame clones here, not all; method: immunoSEQ multiplex PCR. The V and J calls and the clone size are those of that table, but D and trimming were determined from the DNA. Found here are 150,000 to 200,000 clones, approximately 86% of them singletons; the top ten hold roughly 1.8%.

This clonotype was obtained from a woman younger than 30 in good health and CMV-seronegative. The source material was PBMCs. The J gene is TRBJ1-3, the V gene TRBV9; no clear D. The CDR3 coding sequence is TGTGCCAGCAGCTCCCTAGAGGGAGTATCCTCCGGAAACACCATATATTTT. Translating gives CASSSLEGVSSGNTIYF.